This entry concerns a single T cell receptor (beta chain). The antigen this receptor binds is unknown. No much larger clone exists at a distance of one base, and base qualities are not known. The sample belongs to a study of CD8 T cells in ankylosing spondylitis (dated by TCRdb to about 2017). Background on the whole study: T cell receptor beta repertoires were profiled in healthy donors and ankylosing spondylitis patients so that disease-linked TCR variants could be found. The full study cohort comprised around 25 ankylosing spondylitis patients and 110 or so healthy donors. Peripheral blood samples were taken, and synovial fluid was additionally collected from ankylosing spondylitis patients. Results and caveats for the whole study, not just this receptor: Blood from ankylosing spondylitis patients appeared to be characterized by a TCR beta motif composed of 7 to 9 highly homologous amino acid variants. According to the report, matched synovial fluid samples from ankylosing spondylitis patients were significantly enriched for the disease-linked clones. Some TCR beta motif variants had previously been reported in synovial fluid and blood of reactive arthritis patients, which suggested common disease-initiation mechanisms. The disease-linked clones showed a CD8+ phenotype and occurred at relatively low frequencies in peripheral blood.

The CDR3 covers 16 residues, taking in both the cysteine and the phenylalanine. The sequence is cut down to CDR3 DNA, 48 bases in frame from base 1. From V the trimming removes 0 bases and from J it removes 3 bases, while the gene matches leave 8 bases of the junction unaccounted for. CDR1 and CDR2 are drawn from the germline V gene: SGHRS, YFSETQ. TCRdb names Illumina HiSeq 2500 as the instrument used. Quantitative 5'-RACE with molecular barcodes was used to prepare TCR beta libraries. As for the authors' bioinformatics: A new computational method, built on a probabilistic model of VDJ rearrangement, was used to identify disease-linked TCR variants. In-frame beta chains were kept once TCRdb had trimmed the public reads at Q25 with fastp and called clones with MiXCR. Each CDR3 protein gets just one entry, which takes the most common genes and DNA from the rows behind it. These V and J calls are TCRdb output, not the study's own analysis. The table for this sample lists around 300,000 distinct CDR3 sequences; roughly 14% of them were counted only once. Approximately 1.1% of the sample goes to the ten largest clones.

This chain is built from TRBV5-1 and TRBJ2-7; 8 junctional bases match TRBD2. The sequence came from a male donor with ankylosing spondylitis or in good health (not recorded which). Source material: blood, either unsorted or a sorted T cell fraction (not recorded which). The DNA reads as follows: TGCGCCAGCAGCTTGGCATTAGCGGGGCGAAACTACGAGCAGTACTTC. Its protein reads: CASSLALAGRNYEQYF. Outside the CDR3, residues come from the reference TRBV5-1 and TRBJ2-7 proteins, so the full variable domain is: KAGVTQTPRYLIKTRGQQVTLSCSPISGHRSVSWYQQTPGQGLQFLFEYFSETQRNKGNFPGRFSGRQFSNSRSEMNVSTLELGDSALYLCASSLALAGRNYEQYFGPGTRLTVT.